These 32 T cell receptor beta chains share one sample of origin, sequenced in a study of response to subunit inactivated influenza vaccine (dated by TCRdb to between 2018 and 2020). In light of the paper, this sample's time point label describes: 45 days after influenza vaccine administration. The library was produced with RT-PCR. Sequencing was performed on an Illumina HiSeq 2500. In TCRdb, the public reads were trimmed at Q25 with fastp and aligned with MiXCR, with productive beta chains retained. Identical CDR3 protein sequences are pooled into one entry, listed with their most common genes and DNA. This sample comprises roughly 150,000 distinct CDR3 sequences, roughly a tenth of them detected only once. The ten largest make up 9.5% to 15% of the sample. This specimen consisted of non-naive T cells sorted from PBMCs, obtained about 40 days after vaccination. This specimen's cell subset or site label, per the study, means: memory T cell fraction. These receptors all come from a man aged 45-65 years who received an inactivated influenza vaccine. Donor details come from another sample of the same person, matched by shared clones.

The chain couples TRBV27 to TRBJ2-4; TRBD1 matches 7 bases. V trimming: 1 base; J trimming: 5 bases; junction bases outside the gene matches: 5. The CDR3 covers 15 residues. Germline CDR1 is MNHEY and CDR2 is SMNVEV (reference sequence). The CDR3 region is CASSLYGQGENIQYF. The CDR3 bases are TGTGCCAGCAGTTTATATGGGCAGGGGGAAAACATTCAGTACTTC.

This clonotype was found many times. V and J are TRBV7-6 and TRBJ2-5; D remains ambiguous. The CDR3 sequence is 13 residues long. V was clipped by 3 bases and J by 2 bases, with 7 bases between them. The germline V gene has CDR1 SGHVS and CDR2 FNYEAQ. The CDR3 region is CASSLSRQETQYF. CDR3 sequence (DNA): TGTGCCAGCAGCTTGTCCAGACAAGAGACCCAGTACTTC.

A note on this clonotype: A much bigger clone sits one base away, suggesting this may be a read error. The V and J genes are TRBV5-1 and TRBJ2-5, with D unclear. Germline V gives CDR1 SGHRS, CDR2 YFSETQ. CDR3 length: 14 amino acids. The CDR3 region is CASSLSLTQETQNF. The CDR3 DNA is TGCGCCAGCAGCTTGTCACTAACTCAAGAGACCCAGAACTTC.

In its sample, this clonotype was seen many times. This rearrangement joins TRBV20-1 to TRBJ2-5; D ambiguous. This CDR3 spans 13 amino acids. Germline values: CDR1 DFQATT, CDR2 SNEGSKA (reference sequence). V was clipped by 5 bases and J by 0 bases, with 10 bases between them. DNA of the CDR3: TGCAGTGCTTTAGCTACCAACCAAGAGACCCAGTACTTC. Translation: CSALATNQETQYF.

The J gene is TRBJ2-2, the V gene TRBV7-9, with 11 positions matching TRBD1. This CDR3 contains 16 residues. J lost 5 bases, V lost 5 bases, and 7 bases had no gene match. Germline CDR1 SEHNR, CDR2 FQNEAQ (reference sequence). CDR3 region: CASSPRDRGNTGELFF. The CDR3, as DNA: TGTGCCAGCAGCCCCCGGGACAGGGGGAATACCGGGGAGCTGTTTTTT.

This clonotype was seen repeatedly, ten times or more. The chain links TRBV20-1 to TRBJ2-7; no clear D. Germline lookup yields CDR1 DFQATT and CDR2 SNEGSKA (reference sequence). Trimming took 0 bases from V and 0 from J, leaving 9 bases between them. This CDR3 has 14 amino acids. The CDR3 is CSAREGISSYEQYF. CDR3 in DNA: TGCAGTGCTAGAGAGGGGATAAGCTCCTACGAGCAGTACTTC.

V and J are TRBV10-2 and TRBJ1-5; no firm D call. From germline, CDR1 is WSHSY and CDR2 SAAADI. The CDR3 length is 12 residues. Trimming removed 1 base at V and 6 bases at J, with 4 bases between. In DNA, the CDR3 is TGCGCCAGCAGTGAGTGGAGTCAGCCCCAGCATTTT. Translating gives CASSEWSQPQHF.

This clonotype appeared a few times. The rearrangement links TRBV7-8 to TRBJ2-2; no firm D call. Trimming shortened V by 5 bases and J by 3 bases, and 10 bases separated the two germline ends. CDR3 length: 14 amino acids. Germline lookup yields CDR1 SGHVS and CDR2 FQNEAQ. CDR3: CASSDLAYTGELFF. The CDR3 DNA reads as TGTGCCAGCAGCGACCTGGCTTACACCGGGGAGCTGTTTTTT.

Only a few counts were recorded for this clonotype. The gene calls are TRBV3-1 and TRBJ2-3; no clear D. V lost 3 bases and J 8 bases, leaving 9 bases between the germline ends. The germline V gene has CDR1 LGHDT and CDR2 YNNKEL (reference sequence). The CDR3 contains 12 residues. CDR3 bases: TGTGCCAGCAGCCATACCCCCGGTACGCAGTATTTT. This sequence encodes CASSHTPGTQYF.

As for this clonotype: A much larger clone lies a single base off, so this may be a read error. This chain connects TRBV6-1 to TRBJ1-1; 7 nucleotides line up with TRBD1. The CDR3 is 16 amino acids. V was pared by 6 bases and J by 1 base, with 11 bases of the junction left unmatched. The germline CDR1 and CDR2 sequences are MNHNS and SASEGT. In DNA form, the CDR3 reads TGTGCCAGCAGAGCCCGGACAGGCCACACGAACACTGAAGCTTTCTTT. Encoded protein: CASRARTGHTNTEAFF.

The V and J genes are TRBV6-2 or TRBV6-3 and TRBJ2-5; TRBD2 agrees at 9 bases. Germline values: CDR1 MNHEY, CDR2 SVGEGT. Trimming removed 5 bases from V and 2 bases from J; junction bases left unmatched: 6. CDR3 length: 15 amino acids. This CDR3 is CASSRGTSIQETQYF. CDR3 bases: TGTGCCAGCAGTCGCGGGACTAGCATACAAGAGACCCAGTACTTC.

This clonotype showed up many times. The V and J genes are TRBV7-8 and TRBJ2-5; D assignment may be TRBD1 or TRBD2 (6 bases each). Germline V gives CDR1 SGHVS, CDR2 FQNEAQ. The germline V and J ends were trimmed by 7 bases and 2 bases, with 17 bases remaining between them. The CDR3 sequence is 15 residues long. The CDR3 nucleotides read TGTGCCAGCATCCCTTCCGGGGGCCCACAAGAGACCCAGTACTTC. As protein: CASIPSGGPQETQYF. Looking up the rest from reference TRBV7-8 and TRBJ2-5 gives the full variable domain: GAGVSQSPRYKVAKRGQDVALRCDPISGHVSLFWYQQALGQGPEFLTYFQNEAQLDKSGLPSDRFFAERPEGSVSTLKIQRTQQEDSAVYLCASIPSGGPQETQYFGPGTRLLVL.

This clonotype was seen a few times. V is TRBV20-1 and J is TRBJ2-1; the D gene is possibly TRBD2 (5 bases). This CDR3 comprises 12 residues. Germline CDR1 reads DFQATT; CDR2 reads SNEGSKA (reference sequence). V lost 3 bases, J lost 3 bases, and 6 bases lay in between. CDR3 in amino acids: CSASTSYNEQFF. CDR3 DNA sequence: TGCAGTGCTAGCACTAGCTACAATGAGCAGTTCTTC.

This clonotype was seen more than once but under ten times. CDR3 amino acids: CASSSRTGAPSYEQYF. In DNA, the CDR3 is TGTGCCAGCAGCTCGAGGACAGGGGCGCCTTCCTACGAGCAGTACTTC. The rearrangement links TRBV7-2 to TRBJ2-7, with 9 positions matching TRBD1. This CDR3 spans 16 amino acids. V lost 4 bases to trimming and J lost 1 base; unmatched junction nucleotides: 8. Germline V CDR1 and CDR2: SGHTA, FQGNSA.

This clonotype was observed a few times. The chain employs TRBV7-3 and TRBJ2-2; maybe TRBD2 (5 bases). The V and J ends lost 5 bases and 0 bases respectively, with 19 bases between them. The CDR3 length is 18 residues. Germline CDR1 reads SGHTA; CDR2 reads FQGTGA. The CDR3 is CASSPDLRGRTNTGELFF. The CDR3 DNA sequence: TGTGCCAGCAGCCCCGACCTACGAGGGAGAACGAACACCGGGGAGCTGTTTTTT.

The V and J genes are TRBV12-3 or TRBV12-4 and TRBJ2-1, with D possibly matching TRBD2 (6 bases). Between the trimmed V and J ends, which lost 0 bases and 6 bases, there was a span of 9 bases. The CDR3 sequence is 14 residues long. The CDR3 DNA reads TGTGCCAGCAGTTTAGCGGGAGGCTCCAATGAGCAGTTCTTC. Translating it yields CASSLAGGSNEQFF.

This chain joins TRBV4-2 and TRBJ2-3; TRBD1 is a possible D gene (6 bases). V lost 4 bases and J 7 bases, leaving 21 bases between the germline ends. This CDR3 region has 16 residues. Germline CDR1 LGHNA, CDR2 YNFKEQ. The CDR3 DNA sequence: TGTGCCAGCAGCCTAGGGGGTTCGGAAAAATTTTATACGCAGTATTTT. Protein product: CASSLGGSEKFYTQYF.

This clonotype was recorded many times. This sequence joins TRBV12-3 or TRBV12-4 and TRBJ2-7; D might be TRBD1 (6 bases). The CDR3 is 12 amino acids. Trimming stripped 5 bases from V and 2 bases from J, with 7 bases between. CDR3: CASSGQTYEQYF. CDR3 bases: TGTGCCAGCAGTGGACAGACCTACGAGCAGTACTTC.

CDR3 nucleotides: TGTGCCAGCAGAACGGCGGTAAATGAAAAACTGTTTTTT. Translating gives CASRTAVNEKLFF. V is TRBV28 and J is TRBJ1-4; the D is unclear. The CDR3 covers 13 residues. The germline gives CDR1 MDHEN, CDR2 SYDVKM. Trimming shortened V by 6 bases and J by 5 bases, and 10 bases separated the two germline ends.

On this clonotype: Since a much larger clone is just one base distant, this may be a read error. The chain carries TRBV7-2 and TRBJ2-1, with 8 bases fitting TRBD1. The CDR3 loop spans 13 amino acids. J lost 12 bases, V lost 4 bases, and 8 bases had no gene match. Germline CDR1 is SGHTA and CDR2 is FQGNSA. CDR3 DNA: TGTGCCAGCAGCTCCTATTGGGGGACAGGGCAGTTCTTC. Protein: CASSSYWGTGQFF.

Ten or more counts support this clonotype. The chain links TRBV5-1 to TRBJ1-5; 7 bases match TRBD1. V lost 0 bases to trimming and J lost 6 bases; unmatched junction nucleotides: 6. Germline CDR1 and CDR2: SGHRS and YFSETQ. This CDR3 comprises 15 residues. The CDR3 sequence: CASSLGGQPGQPQHF. CDR3 nucleotide sequence: TGCGCCAGCAGCTTGGGGGGACAGCCGGGTCAGCCCCAGCATTTT.

This clonotype was detected ten times or more. J is TRBJ2-3 and V is TRBV7-6; 12 bases line up with TRBD2. The CDR3 is made up of 15 amino acids. With 4 bases clipped from V and 6 bases from J, the junction kept 5 bases outside the gene matches. The germline gives CDR1 SGHVS, CDR2 FNYEAQ. The CDR3 DNA follows: TGTGCCAGCAGCTGGCCTAGCGGGAGGGACGATACGCAGTATTTT. Its protein is CASSWPSGRDDTQYF.

CDR3 sequence (DNA): TGTGCCAGCACCCCCCCGTGGCAGGGCTATGGCTACACCTTC. It encodes CASTPPWQGYGYTF. The chain employs TRBV7-2 and TRBJ1-2; tentatively, D is TRBD1 (5 bases). Per germline, CDR1 SGHTA and CDR2 FQGNSA. Deletions cut 7 bases from V and 4 bases from J, with 16 bases between. The CDR3 length is 14 residues.

V is TRBV7-9 and J is TRBJ2-7; 8 positions match TRBD1. This CDR3 has 14 amino acids. V dropped 5 bases and J dropped 2; count of bases not matched to a gene: 5. CDR1 SEHNR and CDR2 FQNEAQ come from the germline V gene (reference sequence). CDR3 in amino acids: CASSLRTGPYEQYF. The CDR3 DNA reads as TGTGCCAGCAGCCTTAGGACAGGGCCCTACGAGCAGTACTTC. The full variable domain, in which reference TRBV7-9 and TRBJ2-7 provide the parts outside the CDR3, is DTGVSQNPRHKITKRGQNVTFRCDPISEHNRLYWYRQTLGQGPEFLTYFQNEAQLEKSRLLSDRFSAERPKGSFSTLEIQRTEQGDSAMYLCASSLRTGPYEQYFGPGTRLTVT.

This rearrangement joins TRBV27 to TRBJ2-7; unclear D gene. Trimming took 2 bases from V and 2 from J, leaving 7 bases between them. CDR1 and CDR2 from the germline V gene are MNHEY and SMNVEV (reference sequence). The CDR3 runs to 13 residues. The CDR3 is CASSLRQTYEQYF. CDR3 sequence (DNA): TGTGCCAGCAGTTTACGACAAACCTACGAGCAGTACTTC.

This clonotype was detected only a few times. The chain uses TRBV7-2 and TRBJ1-5; 10 positions agree with TRBD1. Unmatched junction bases numbered 2, after V lost 5 bases and J lost 4 bases. The germline V gene has CDR1 SGHTA and CDR2 FQGNSA. This CDR3 has 14 residues. The CDR3 sequence: CASSRDRGNQPQHF. CDR3 bases: TGTGCCAGCAGCCGGGACAGGGGAAATCAGCCCCAGCATTTT. The complete variable domain, with remaining parts taken from reference TRBV7-2 and TRBJ1-5, reads GAGVSQSPSNKVTEKGKDVELRCDPISGHTALYWYRQSLGQGLEFLIYFQGNSAPDKSGLPSDRFSAERTGGSVSTLTIQRTQQEDSAVYLCASSRDRGNQPQHFGDGTRLSIL.

This clonotype was counted a few times. The chain couples TRBV2 to TRBJ2-2; D remains ambiguous. V was clipped by 8 bases and J by 0 bases, with 13 bases between them. The CDR3 runs 15 residues. The germline CDR1 and CDR2 sequences are SNHLY and FYNNEI. As DNA, the CDR3 is TGTGCCAGCTCCCCGGATTCGTCGAACACCGGGGAGCTGTTTTTT. Translating it yields CASSPDSSNTGELFF.

The rearrangement uses TRBV19 and TRBJ2-5; a weak D match, TRBD2 (5 bases). Trimming took off 3 bases at V and 5 bases at J, with 10 bases between the two ends. In germline, CDR1 is LNHDA, CDR2 SQIVND (reference sequence). This CDR3 spans 13 amino acids. The DNA for the CDR3 is TGTGCCAGTAGTATGCACCGAGGGGAGACCCAGTACTTC. The encoded protein is CASSMHRGETQYF.

In this sample, this clonotype turned up many times. The chain uses TRBV11-2 and TRBJ2-1; TRBD1 aligns across 9 bases. The CDR3 is 17 residues long. Trimming removed 4 bases from V and 3 bases from J; junction bases left unmatched: 10. Germline V gene lookup returns CDR1 SGHAT and CDR2 FQNNGV. CDR3 amino acids: CASSSRRPGQGYNEQFF. CDR3 nucleotides: TGTGCCAGCAGCTCCCGTAGACCGGGACAGGGCTACAATGAGCAGTTCTTC. Variable domain in full (rest from reference TRBV11-2 and TRBJ2-1): EAGVAQSPRYKIIEKRQSVAFWCNPISGHATLYWYQQILGQGPKLLIQFQNNGVVDDSQLPKDRFSAERLKGVDSTLKIQPAKLEDSAVYLCASSSRRPGQGYNEQFFGPGTRLTVL.

This clonotype was recorded at least ten times. The chain is built from TRBV20-1 and TRBJ2-7; a possible D gene is TRBD2 (6 bases). The CDR3 covers 15 residues. Per the germline V gene, CDR1 is DFQATT and CDR2 is SNEGSKA (reference sequence). Trimming left V 3 bases short and J 2 bases short, with 17 bases between. The CDR3 DNA is TGCAGTGCTAGCCAACGGGAGTCATCGACCTACGAGCAGTACTTC. It codes for CSASQRESSTYEQYF.

This clonotype was counted only a few times. The rearrangement joins TRBV19 to TRBJ1-5; D is unclear. The CDR3 totals 14 residues. Looked up from germline, CDR1 is LNHDA and CDR2 is SQIVND (reference sequence). V shed 6 bases and J shed 1 base, with 10 bases lying between them. The CDR3: CASRDGGSNQPQHF. The DNA of the CDR3 is TGTGCCAGTAGGGACGGTGGGAGCAATCAGCCCCAGCATTTT.

This clonotype appeared a few times. V is TRBV2 and J is TRBJ2-3, with D uncertain. The germline CDR1 and CDR2 sequences are SNHLY and FYNNEI. Trimming removed 2 bases from V and 6 bases from J, with 9 bases in between. This CDR3 is built from 13 residues. CDR3 protein: CASSEIVPDTQYF. CDR3 coding DNA: TGTGCCAGCAGTGAAATTGTCCCCGATACGCAGTATTTT.